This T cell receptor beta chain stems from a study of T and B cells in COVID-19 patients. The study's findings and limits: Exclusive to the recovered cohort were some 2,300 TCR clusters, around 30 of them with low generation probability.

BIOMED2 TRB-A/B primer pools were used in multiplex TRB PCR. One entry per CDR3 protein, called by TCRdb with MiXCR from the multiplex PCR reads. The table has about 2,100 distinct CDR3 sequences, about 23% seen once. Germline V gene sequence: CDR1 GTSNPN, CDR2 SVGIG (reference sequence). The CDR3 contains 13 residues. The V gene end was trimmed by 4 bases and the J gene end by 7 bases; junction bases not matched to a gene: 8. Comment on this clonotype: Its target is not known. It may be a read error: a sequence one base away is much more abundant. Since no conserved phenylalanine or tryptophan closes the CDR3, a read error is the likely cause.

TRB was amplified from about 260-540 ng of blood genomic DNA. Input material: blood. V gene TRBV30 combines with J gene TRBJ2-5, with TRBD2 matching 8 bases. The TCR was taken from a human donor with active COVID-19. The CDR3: CAWTTSGSSTQYL. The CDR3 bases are TGTGCCTGGACCACGAGCGGGAGCTCGACCCAGTACTTA.